This T cell receptor beta chain was obtained from a study of blood T cell repertoires in COVID-19. Across the study: Sites across the United States, Italy and Spain contributed samples from acute and convalescent COVID-19.

The V and J ends lost 4 bases and 4 bases respectively, with 18 bases between them. The CDR3 extends over 17 amino acids. Germline-derived CDR1 and CDR2 are SGHNT and YYREEE (reference sequence). Per the original methods: From reference gene primer amplification, estimates of nucleated cell counts were derived. This table comes from immunoSEQ multiplex PCR, and its TCRdb copy is limited to in-frame clones, with some not included. V and J calls and clone size come straight from that table; D and trimming were deduced from the DNA. The data show 95,000 to 100,000 clones, 85% to 95% seen once. The source of this sequence is a man aged 45-60 years with active COVID-19. Input material: peripheral blood. This chain links TRBV5-4 with TRBJ2-6, with a tentative D call TRBD2 (6 bases). CDR3 amino acids: CASSRSPSGDGANVLTF. The DNA of the CDR3 is TGTGCCAGCAGCCGATCTCCATCGGGGGACGGGGCCAACGTCCTGACTTTC.